This T cell receptor (beta chain) was identified during a study of a mutant IDH1 vaccine in newly diagnosed glioma. Background on the study: Radiotherapy alone preceded vaccination by 4-6 weeks; alternatively, vaccination started with temozolomide cycles. Most patients had received both radiotherapy and temozolomide, the prior options being radiotherapy, temozolomide, or both.

Produced via immunoSEQ multiplex PCR; TCRdb's table is partial and in-frame only. The sample yields about 65,000 clones, 81% seen once. Of note for this clone: Its antigen is unknown.

Regarding time point: week 35, safety follow-up. Vaccine doses each comprised 300 ug of mutant IDH1 20-mer peptide, with topical imiquimod. Eight vaccinations went to patients in weeks 1, 3, 5, 7, 11, 15, 19, 23. CDR3 size: 15 residues. The V gene end was trimmed by 2 bases and the J gene end by 5 bases; junction bases not matched to a gene: 5. CDR1 is KGHSH, CDR2 LQKENI, per germline. Sequencing was performed on PBMCs, taken from a glioma patient whose treatment included an IDH1 peptide vaccine. This TCR derives from a man between 40 and 49 years old with glioma. V gene TRBV18 combines with J gene TRBJ2-2, with TRBD1 matching 7 bases. The CDR3 DNA reads as TGTGCCAGCTCACCAGGACAGGTTAGAACCGGGGAGCTGTTTTTT. It is translated as CASSPGQVRTGELFF.